A single sample gave rise to the 7 T cell receptor beta chains below, sequenced in a study of shared clonotypes between healthy human individuals. Data came from immunoSEQ multiplex PCR; TCRdb stores just in-frame clones and leaves some out. The top ten hold 0.89% of the sample, which has around 1,100,000 clones, around 77% seen once. Sequencing was carried out using memory CD4+ T cells from PBMCs. Subset: CD45RA-negative fraction. These receptors came from a man aged 18 to 30 in good health. Some clones in this sample may be carry-over from other donors' samples.

The chain has TRBV5-1 and TRBJ2-1; weak D call: TRBD1 (5 bases). Germline assignment: CDR1 SGHRS and CDR2 YFSETQ. The ends were cut back, 1 base at V and 5 bases at J, with 7 bases in the middle. The CDR3 runs 13 residues. The CDR3 loop reads CASSLQGHNEQFF. For the CDR3, the DNA is TGCGCCAGCAGCTTGCAGGGCCACAATGAGCAGTTCTTC.

The rearrangement joins TRBV5-1 to TRBJ2-5, with D possibly TRBD1 on 6 matching bases. The length of the CDR3 is 14 residues. The germline V gene has CDR1 SGHRS and CDR2 YFSETQ. The V end lost 4 bases, the J end lost 4 bases, and 14 bases lay between the germline ends. The CDR3 is CASSMQGRAETQYF. In DNA form, the CDR3 reads TGCGCCAGCAGCATGCAGGGGCGTGCAGAGACCCAGTACTTC.

This sequence joins TRBV4-3 and TRBJ2-2, with 14 nucleotides matching TRBD2. From germline, CDR1 is LGHNA and CDR2 YSLEER. V lost 1 base and J lost 7; bases outside the gene matches: 5. The CDR3 has 17 amino acids. In nucleotides, the CDR3 is TGCGCCAGCAGCCAAGGGACTAGCGGGAGGATGGGCGGGGAGCTGTTTTTT. It encodes CASSQGTSGRMGGELFF.

V is TRBV27 and J is TRBJ2-2; D may match TRBD1 or TRBD2 (5 bases each). Germline-derived CDR1 and CDR2 are MNHEY and SMNVEV (reference sequence). This CDR3 contains 16 residues. The V gene lost 7 bases and the J gene lost 0 bases, with 15 bases spanning the gap. The CDR3 DNA sequence: TGTGCCAGCATCGGGGCGTGGACCGCGAACACCGGGGAGCTGTTTTTT. Translated, it gives CASIGAWTANTGELFF.

The genes are TRBV7-4 and TRBJ2-7; D is perhaps TRBD1 or TRBD2 (5 bases each). Looked up from germline, CDR1 is SGHVT and CDR2 is SQSDAQ. Trimming cost V 1 base and J 3 bases, with 16 bases left between them. The CDR3 covers 16 residues. The DNA of the CDR3 is TGTGCCAGCAGCTTAGGGCGGCCTGGGGGAAACTACGAGCAGTACTTC. Its translation: CASSLGRPGGNYEQYF.

This sequence joins TRBV6-5 and TRBJ2-7; D remains unclear. This CDR3 spans 15 amino acids. Trimming took off 5 bases at V and 2 bases at J, with 16 bases between the two ends. CDR1 and CDR2 (germline): MNHEY, SVGAGI. The CDR3 loop is CASSLVPTNTYEQYF. DNA for the CDR3: TGTGCCAGCAGTCTCGTGCCCACCAACACCTACGAGCAGTACTTC.

In the case of this clone: At one end, the junction sequence differs from germline, possibly due to a read error. J is TRBJ2-4 and V is TRBV6-5, with D possibly TRBD2 on 6 matching bases. The CDR3 runs 14 residues. The germline gives CDR1 MNHEY, CDR2 SVGAGI. CDR3 coding DNA: TGTGCCAGCAGCAGGGACTCAGCCCAAAACATTCAGTACTTC. Translating it yields CASSRDSAQNIQYF.